One T cell receptor (beta chain) is described in this entry. Its antigen is not identified. TCRbeta library preparation incorporated unique molecular identifiers. TCRdb processed the PCR reads anew with MiXCR; each CDR3 protein has one entry. The data hold a few hundred thousand distinct CDR3 sequences, with around 15% observed a single time. These data originate in a study of T-cell reconstitution after alpha-beta-depleted transplantation in children. Study results and caveats: Surviving recipient T cells and thymic progenitors produced the high day-60 TCRbeta diversity seen in some patients. T-cell counts and diversity at one year following transplant were attributed mainly to newly produced T cells. There were reportedly several hundred expanded graft clones from which alpha-beta T cells came about two months after transplant.

Sequenced here: PBMCs, mostly from graft donor cells, sampled 360 days after TCRalphabeta/CD19-depleted stem cell transplant. The sequence derives from a boy younger than two who had a stem cell transplant for Wiskott-Aldrich syndrome, so the T cells may come from the graft donor.

In nucleotides, the CDR3 is TGTGCCAGCAGTCGCCTAGCGGGCCTGGGGGAGCAGTACTTC. This encodes CASSRLAGLGEQYF. The rearrangement links TRBV6-5 to TRBJ2-7; the match to TRBD2 covers 8 bases. CDR1 is MNHEY and CDR2 is SVGAGI in the germline V gene. With 5 bases clipped from V and 7 bases from J, the junction kept 10 bases outside the gene matches. This CDR3 has 14 amino acids.